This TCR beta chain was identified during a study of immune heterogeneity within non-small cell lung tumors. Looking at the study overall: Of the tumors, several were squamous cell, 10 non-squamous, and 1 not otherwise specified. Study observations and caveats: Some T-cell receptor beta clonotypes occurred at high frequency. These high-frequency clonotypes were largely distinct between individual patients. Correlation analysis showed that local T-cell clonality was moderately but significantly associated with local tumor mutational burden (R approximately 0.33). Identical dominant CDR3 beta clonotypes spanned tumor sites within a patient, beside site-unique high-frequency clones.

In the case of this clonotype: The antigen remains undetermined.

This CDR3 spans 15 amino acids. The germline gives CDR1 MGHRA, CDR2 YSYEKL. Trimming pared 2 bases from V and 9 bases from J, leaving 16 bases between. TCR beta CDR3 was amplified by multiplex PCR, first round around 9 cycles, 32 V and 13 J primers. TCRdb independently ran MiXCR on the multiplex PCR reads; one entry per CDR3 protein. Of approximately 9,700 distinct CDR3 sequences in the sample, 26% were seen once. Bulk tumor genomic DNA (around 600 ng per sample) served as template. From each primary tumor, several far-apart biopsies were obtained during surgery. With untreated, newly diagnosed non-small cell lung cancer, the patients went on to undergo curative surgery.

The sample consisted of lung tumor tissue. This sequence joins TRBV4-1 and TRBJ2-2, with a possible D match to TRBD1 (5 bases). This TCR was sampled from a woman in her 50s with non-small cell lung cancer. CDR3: CASSQRAGNAWELFF. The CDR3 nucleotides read TGCGCCAGCAGCCAAAGGGCAGGGAATGCCTGGGAGCTGTTTTTT.